The subject of this entry is one TCR beta chain. The CDR3 length is 16 residues. V gave up 2 bases and J gave up 3 bases; unmatched junction bases: 7. Germline V gives CDR1 KGHSH, CDR2 LQKENI. It was with 60 Vbeta and 13 Jbeta primers that the PCR ran. Some clones are missing from TCRdb's copy, which holds only in-frame ones; the method was immunoSEQ multiplex PCR. The table for this sample gives 100,000 to 150,000 clones. The source of the sample is a study of cytomegalovirus exposure and HLA in healthy donors. Sequencing was done on a sample of PBMCs. The clonotype comes from a young man in good health and CMV-seronegative. The rearrangement links TRBV18 to TRBJ2-7; the match to TRBD2 covers 10 bases. CDR3 DNA: TGTGCCAGCTCACCATATTTAGCGGGAGGAAGCTACGAGCAGTACTTC. It is translated as CASSPYLAGGSYEQYF. The entire variable domain, with the rest obtained from reference TRBV18 and TRBJ2-7, is as follows: NAGVMQNPRHLVRRRGQEARLRCSPMKGHSHVYWYRQLPEEGLKFMVYLQKENIIDESGMPKERFSAEFPKEGPSILRIQQVVRGDSAAYFCASSPYLAGGSYEQYFGPGTRLTVT.